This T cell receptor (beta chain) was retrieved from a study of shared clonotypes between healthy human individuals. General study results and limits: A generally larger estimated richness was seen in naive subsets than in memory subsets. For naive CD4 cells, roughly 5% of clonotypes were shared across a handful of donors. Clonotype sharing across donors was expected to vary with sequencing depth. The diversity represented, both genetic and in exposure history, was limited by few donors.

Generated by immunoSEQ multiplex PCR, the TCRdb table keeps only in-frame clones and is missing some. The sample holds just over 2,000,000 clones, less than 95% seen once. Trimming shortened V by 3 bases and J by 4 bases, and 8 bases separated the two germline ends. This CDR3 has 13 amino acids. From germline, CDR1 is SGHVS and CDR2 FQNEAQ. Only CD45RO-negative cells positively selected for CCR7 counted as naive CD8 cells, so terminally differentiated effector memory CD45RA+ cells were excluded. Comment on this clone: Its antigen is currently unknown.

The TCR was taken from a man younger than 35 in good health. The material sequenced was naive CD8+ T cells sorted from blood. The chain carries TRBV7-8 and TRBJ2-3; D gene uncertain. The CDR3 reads CASSFRSPDTQYF. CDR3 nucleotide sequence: TGTGCCAGCAGCTTCCGAAGCCCAGATACGCAGTATTTT. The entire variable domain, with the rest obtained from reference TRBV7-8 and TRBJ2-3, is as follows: GAGVSQSPRYKVAKRGQDVALRCDPISGHVSLFWYQQALGQGPEFLTYFQNEAQLDKSGLPSDRFFAERPEGSVSTLKIQRTQQEDSAVYLCASSFRSPDTQYFGPGTRLTVL.